This T cell receptor beta chain is from a study of blood T cells in healthy people across ages. On the study more broadly: Template-switching capture recovered about one barcoded beta molecule per two T cells.

Then a second PCR, running about 6 to 12 cycles, was carried out with a sample-barcoded 5' primer and a J-beta primer mix. Every cDNA was tagged by a template-switch adaptor with 12 random nucleotides. TCRdb recomputed calls from the 5' RACE reads with MiXCR, one row per CDR3 protein. The data show 600,000 to 850,000 distinct CDR3 sequences, roughly 47% seen once. Germline V lookup: CDR1 MGHRA, CDR2 YSYEKL. J gave up 5 bases and V 4 bases, and 9 bases lay outside the gene matches. The CDR3 covers 15 residues. V usage is TRBV4-1 and J usage is TRBJ2-7; TRBD2 aligns across 9 bases. Specimen: blood. The sequence was obtained from an older woman in good health. The CDR3 nucleotides read TGCGCCAGCAGCCGGGGACAGAGCGGGAGGAACGAGCAGTACTTC. This translates into CASSRGQSGRNEQYF.